A selection of T cell receptor beta chains follows, all from one sample in a study of cytomegalovirus exposure and HLA in healthy donors. Data came from immunoSEQ multiplex PCR; TCRdb stores just in-frame clones and leaves some out. This sample has around 140,000 clones; 78% occur once, and the top ten carry 2.5% to 3%. The sample taken for sequencing was PBMCs. These TCRs come from a female donor in good health and CMV-seronegative. The CDR3 runs from the conserved cysteine through the conserved F or W. D genes are given only for firm matches. For some rows the clone size is stated as once, few or many, or as a class when expanded; others skip it.

.	TRBV2	TRBJ2-3	.	TGTGCCAGCAGTGAAATGGGGCGAAGGGTCACAGATACGCAGTATTTT	CASSEMGRRVTDTQYF
TRBD1	TRBV6-1	TRBJ1-4	.	TGTGCCAGCAGTGAAATGGTCAGGGGGCTGACTAATGAAAAACTGTTTTTT	CASSEMVRGLTNEKLFF
TRBD2	TRBV2	TRBJ2-1	.	TGTGCCAGCACCAACCTTAGCGGGAGAGAGCAGTTCTTC	CASTNLSGREQFF
TRBD1	TRBV28	TRBJ1-2	.	TGTGCCAGCAGTCCAGGGGGGTACTATGGCTACACCTTC	CASSPGGYYGYTF
TRBD2	TRBV14	TRBJ2-7	.	TGTGCCAGCAGCCAAGGCATCCTTCTAGCGGGGGGGCCGGAATCCTACGAGCAGTACTTC	CASSQGILLAGGPESYEQYF
.	TRBV4-1	TRBJ2-7	few	TGCGCCAGCAGCCAAGTTGGAACAGGGCGGCGGGAGCAGTACTTC	CASSQVGTGRREQYF
TRBD1	TRBV6-1	TRBJ1-2	.	TGTGCCGCCTCAACAGGGGATAACTATGGCTACACCTTC	CAASTGDNYGYTF
.	TRBV29-1	TRBJ1-2	few	TGCAGCGTTGACGGCTTGGGGACAGGCTACACCTTC	CSVDGLGTGYTF
.	TRBV7-9	TRBJ2-5	few	TGTGCCAGCAGCTCCAGACAGTTTCAAGAGACCCAGTACTTC	CASSSRQFQETQYF
TRBD1	TRBV9	TRBJ2-7	.	TGTGCCAGCAGCCTGGGACAGGGTAATTCAGAGCAGTACTTC	CASSLGQGNSEQYF
TRBD2	TRBV5-1	TRBJ2-2	.	TGCGCCAGCCGGAGCGGGGGGGCCGGGGAGCTGTTTTTT	CASRSGGAGELFF
.	TRBV5-1	TRBJ1-1	.	TGCGCCAGCAGCTTCGATGACAACCGCGAAGCTTTCTTT	CASSFDDNREAFF
TRBD2	TRBV28	TRBJ2-5	.	TGTGCCAGCAGTTTCCCAAAGCGGGGGGACACCCAAGAGACCCAGTACTTC	CASSFPKRGDTQETQYF
TRBD1	TRBV19	TRBJ2-2	.	TGTGCCAGTATGGGGACAGGGAGGGAAACCGGGGAGCTGTTTTTT	CASMGTGRETGELFF
.	TRBV10-3	TRBJ1-1	.	TGTGCCATCAGTGAGTCGATGAGGGGAACAGGGATGGCGGACACTGAAGCTTTCTTT	CAISESMRGTGMADTEAFF
.	TRBV5-1	TRBJ2-1	.	TGCGCCAGCAGCTCCACTCCGCAACAGTTTTTATACAATGAGCAGTTCTTC	CASSSTPQQFLYNEQFF
TRBD1	TRBV4-1	TRBJ1-3	.	TGCGCCAGCAGCCAAGACCCGGGACAGGGGTTACACACCATATATTTT	CASSQDPGQGLHTIYF
TRBD2	TRBV2	TRBJ2-5	once	TGTGCCAGCAGTTCCACTAGCGGGAGAGAGACCCAGTACTTC	CASSSTSGRETQYF
.	TRBV28	TRBJ2-1	.	TGTGCCAGCAAGTTTGGGGGGGCCGATGAGCAGTTCTTC	CASKFGGADEQFF
.	TRBV28	TRBJ2-7	.	TGTGCCAGCAGTTCCGCACTGGCCTACGAGCAGTACTTC	CASSSALAYEQYF
TRBD1	TRBV7-9	TRBJ2-2	few	TGTGCCAGCAGCCCGCGACAGGGGGGAACCGGGGAGCTGTTTTTT	CASSPRQGGTGELFF
TRBD1	TRBV18	TRBJ1-1	few	TGTGCCAGCTCACCTCGACAGGGACTGGGGGACACTGAAGCTTTCTTT	CASSPRQGLGDTEAFF
.	TRBV30	TRBJ2-7	few	TGTGCCTGGAGTGGGACAGTACTTTCCTACGAGCAGTACTTC	CAWSGTVLSYEQYF
TRBD1	TRBV5-6	TRBJ1-2	.	TGTGCCAGCAGCCTTGACAGGGCCTATGGCTACACCTTC	CASSLDRAYGYTF
.	TRBV30	TRBJ1-1	.	TGTGCCTGGAGTGTACAGGGAGGGTGGCCTGAAGCTTTCTTT	CAWSVQGGWPEAFF
.	TRBV5-1	TRBJ2-5	.	TGCGCCAGCAGCTTCCAGGACCAAGAGACCCAGTACTTC	CASSFQDQETQYF
TRBD1	TRBV14	TRBJ2-7	.	TGTGCCAGCAGCGTACAGGGGGCGCGCTCCTACGAGCAGTACTTC	CASSVQGARSYEQYF
TRBD1	TRBV7-9	TRBJ2-5	once	TGTTCCAGCAGCGCCTCAGGGGGCGAAGGGACCCAGTACTTC	CSSSASGGEGTQYF
.	TRBV29-1	TRBJ1-1	few	TGCAGCCCCACACGAAACACTGAAGCTTTCTTT	CSPTRNTEAFF
.	TRBV19	TRBJ1-6	.	TGTGCCAGTCGAACCACAGGGAGGGGCGGGCCCCTCCACTTT	CASRTTGRGGPLHF
.	TRBV30	TRBJ2-7	.	TGTGCCTGGAGTATTCAGGGTCCCTACGAGCAGTACTTC	CAWSIQGPYEQYF
TRBD2	TRBV7-3	TRBJ2-5	.	TGTGCCAGCAGCTTATCGGAAGGGAGGGCGGAGACCCAGTACTTC	CASSLSEGRAETQYF
TRBD1	TRBV4-2	TRBJ1-2	.	TGTGCCAGCAGCCCCCTGAAGGGGGCGATGAAAAGTGGCTACACCTTC	CASSPLKGAMKSGYTF
.	TRBV5-1	TRBJ2-3	once	TGCGCCAGCAGCCGCGGGGTAGGCACAGATACGCAGTATTTT	CASSRGVGTDTQYF
.	TRBV30	TRBJ1-6	.	TGTGCCTGGAGTGGGGGGGGGATATATTCACCCCTCCACTTT	CAWSGGGIYSPLHF
.	TRBV9	TRBJ1-2	.	TGTGCCAGCAGCGGACTCGGCTACCCCTTC	CASSGLGYPF
TRBD1	TRBV7-9	TRBJ2-2	few	TGTGCCAGCAGCATCGGACAGGGGCATGACACCGGGGAGCTGTTTTTT	CASSIGQGHDTGELFF
.	TRBV15	TRBJ2-3	.	TGTGCCACCAGCAGAGATATAGCGTACACAGATACGCAGTATTTT	CATSRDIAYTDTQYF
TRBD1	TRBV27	TRBJ1-5	.	TGTGCCAGCAGTACAGGGGCCCCCGGGAAGCCCCAGCATTTT	CASSTGAPGKPQHF
TRBD2	TRBV27	TRBJ2-3	.	TGTGCCAGCAGCCCGGGAGGGCATGCAGATACGCAGTATTTT	CASSPGGHADTQYF
.	TRBV7-2	TRBJ1-5	few	TGTGCCAGCAGCTTTGGAGGAACTCAGCAGCCCCAGCATTTT	CASSFGGTQQPQHF